The T cell receptor (beta chain) described here comes from a study of early T cells in non-severe SARS-CoV-2 infection. Study-wide background: Bulk RNA taken from unsorted whole blood was sequenced, leaving chains unpaired. General study findings and limits: The study's VDJdb matching favored anti-spike CD8 responses and missed private and CD4 specificities.

In its sample, this clonotype was seen many times. The target antigen is unknown. V was clipped by 6 bases and J by 1 base, with 16 bases between them. Germline assignment: CDR1 MDHEN and CDR2 SYDVKM. The length of the CDR3 is 16 residues. Unique molecular identifiers (one per individual cDNA molecule) were attached. TCRdb re-analysed the 5' RACE reads in MiXCR, keeping a single row per CDR3 protein. The sample shows just under 60,000 distinct CDR3 sequences, 8% to 9% of them seen only once. The rearrangement uses TRBV28 and TRBJ1-5; the D is unclear. The sequence was obtained from an adult who was a healthcare worker with PCR-confirmed SARS-CoV-2 infection or an uninfected control (not recorded which). The sequenced material came from whole blood. The CDR3 DNA reads TGTGCCAGCAGGGCCGTTAAGGGAGCCAGCAATCAGCCCCAGCATTTT. This sequence encodes CASRAVKGASNQPQHF. The whole variable domain, filled in from reference TRBV28 and TRBJ1-5, reads DVKVTQSSRYLVKRTGEKVFLECVQDMDHENMFWYRQDPGLGLRLIYFSYDVKMKEKGDIPEGYSVSREKKERFSLILESASTNQTSMYLCASRAVKGASNQPQHFGDGTRLSIL.